This entry is about one T cell receptor beta chain. Across under 25 US areas, participants ranged in age from about 18 to 90 years. Participants' own reports of clinical history determined their cohort assignment. Generated by immunoSEQ multiplex PCR, the TCRdb table keeps only in-frame clones and is missing some. Altogether a few hundred thousand clones are present, around 87% being singletons, with the ten largest covering about 3%. This specimen belongs to a study of blood T cell repertoires in COVID-19. Study in general: The study drew acute and convalescent COVID-19 samples from the United States, Italy and Spain. Sample material is recorded as cDNA or gDNA derived from T cells, B-cell-depleted T cells, or PBMCs.

The CDR3 has 15 amino acids. Deletions cut 2 bases from V and 4 bases from J, with 14 bases between. Germline CDR1 and CDR2: SEHNR and FQNEAQ (reference sequence). The chain employs TRBV7-9 and TRBJ1-1; a possible D gene is TRBD1 (5 bases). Sequencing was done on a sample of PBMCs or T cells enriched from blood (not recorded which). The origin of this receptor is a woman aged 18-30 years in a cohort exposed to, infected with or recovered from COVID-19 (not recorded which). As DNA, the CDR3 is TGTGCCAGCAGCTTATGGCTAGGGGCGATCACTGAAGCTTTCTTT. Amino acids: CASSLWLGAITEAFF. Filled out from reference TRBV7-9 and TRBJ1-1, the complete variable domain reads DTGVSQNPRHKITKRGQNVTFRCDPISEHNRLYWYRQTLGQGPEFLTYFQNEAQLEKSRLLSDRFSAERPKGSFSTLEIQRTEQGDSAMYLCASSLWLGAITEAFFGQGTRLTVV.